This entry lists 19 T cell receptor beta chains sequenced from one sample in a study of chemoradiotherapy in HPV16-positive cancers. The assay was immunoSEQ multiplex PCR, and TCRdb's table has in-frame clones only and misses some. The table shows about 10,000 clones, with around two thirds occurring only once. Sample collection was performed from a patient who underwent chemoradiotherapy. The receptor set was obtained from a human donor with HPV-associated anogenital cancer.

There are a few counts of this clone. The genes are TRBV11-2 and TRBJ1-2, with a tentative D call TRBD1 (6 bases). CDR1 is SGHAT and CDR2 is FQNNGV in the germline V gene. The CDR3 consists of 12 residues. Trimming stripped 4 bases from V and 8 bases from J, with 11 bases between. The DNA of the CDR3 is TGTGCCAGCAGCTCCTGGACAGCCGGCTACACCTTC. It translates to CASSSWTAGYTF.

There are a few counts of this clone. This chain links TRBV5-6 with TRBJ2-7, with 8 nucleotides matching TRBD1. J lost 6 bases, V lost 0 bases, and 5 bases had no gene match. This CDR3 comprises 14 residues. Looked up from germline, CDR1 is SGHDT and CDR2 is YYEEEE. CDR3 nucleotides: TGTGCCAGCAGCTTGGACAGGGGGACCAGCGAGCAGTACTTC. This gives the protein CASSLDRGTSEQYF.

The chain is built from TRBV28 and TRBJ2-5, with a possible D match to TRBD2 (6 bases). Germline CDR1 reads MDHEN; CDR2 reads SYDVKM. V was shortened by 5 bases and J by 4 bases, with 14 bases between the two germline ends. The CDR3 length is 14 residues. The DNA of the CDR3 is TGTGCCAGCAGTCGGGGGAGTGTCCCAGAGACCCAGTACTTC. This codes for CASSRGSVPETQYF.

There are a few counts of this clone. The chain uses TRBV7-9 and TRBJ2-5; a weak D match, TRBD1 (5 bases). This CDR3 contains 14 residues. Germline values: CDR1 SEHNR, CDR2 FQNEAQ (reference sequence). The V gene lost 3 bases and the J gene lost 2 bases, with 10 bases spanning the gap. CDR3 sequence reads: CASSLNTGQETQYF. CDR3 coding DNA: TGTGCCAGCAGCTTGAACACAGGACAAGAGACCCAGTACTTC.

This clone was observed a few times. The V and J genes are TRBV9 and TRBJ2-7; D is perhaps TRBD1 or TRBD2 (6 bases each). The germline gives CDR1 SGDLS, CDR2 YYNGEE. CDR3 size: 14 residues. V gave up 0 bases and J gave up 7 bases, with 14 bases separating them. The CDR3 DNA reads as TGTGCCAGCAGCGTAGGATCAGGGGCGGGGGAGCAGTACTTC. Protein sequence: CASSVGSGAGEQYF.

Only a few counts were recorded for this clone. The chain uses TRBV2 and TRBJ2-7; tentatively, D is TRBD1 (6 bases). CDR1 is SNHLY, CDR2 FYNNEI, per germline. V lost 4 bases and J lost 0, with 10 bases in between. The CDR3 extends over 14 amino acids. In DNA, the CDR3 is TGTGCCAGCAGTGCCGACAGGTACTCCTACGAGCAGTACTTC. It encodes CASSADRYSYEQYF.

The V and J genes are TRBV5-6 and TRBJ2-7; D is undetermined. The ends were cut back, 4 bases at V and 4 bases at J, with 6 bases in the middle. The CDR3 length is 11 residues. From germline, CDR1 is SGHDT and CDR2 YYEEEE. The CDR3 is CASSLGYEQYF. The CDR3 bases are TGTGCCAGCAGCCTGGGGTACGAGCAGTACTTC. The full variable domain, completed using reference TRBV5-6 and TRBJ2-7, is DAGVTQSPTHLIKTRGQQVTLRCSPKSGHDTVSWYQQALGQGPQFIFQYYEEEERQRGNFPDRFSGHQFPNYSSELNVNALLLGDSALYLCASSLGYEQYFGPGTRLTVT.

This clone was detected only a few times. V usage is TRBV6-5 and J usage is TRBJ1-2; D gene unclear. CDR1 is MNHEY, CDR2 SVGAGI, per germline. V gave up 7 bases and J gave up 0 bases, with 12 bases separating them. This CDR3 contains 14 residues. CDR3 in amino acids: CASIPAGSNYGYTF. CDR3 coding DNA: TGTGCCAGCATCCCCGCAGGATCTAACTATGGCTACACCTTC.

In its sample, this clone was seen a few times. The V gene is TRBV25-1, the J gene TRBJ1-2, with TRBD1 identical over 9 bases. The CDR3 sequence is 15 residues long. Germline loops: CDR1 MGHDK, CDR2 SYGVNS. V lost 4 bases and J lost 3; bases outside the gene matches: 6. The CDR3 loop reads CASSALDRGDYGYTF. The CDR3 DNA follows: TGTGCCAGCAGTGCCTTGGACAGGGGTGACTATGGCTACACCTTC.

The chain uses TRBV7-2 and TRBJ2-3; D uncertain. Germline values: CDR1 SGHTA, CDR2 FQGNSA. V was shortened by 5 bases and J by 2 bases, with 8 bases between the two germline ends. The CDR3 totals 13 residues. The CDR3 DNA is TGTGCCAGCAGCCCAACAATCACAGATACGCAGTATTTT. It specifies CASSPTITDTQYF.

The chain employs TRBV7-9 and TRBJ1-4; 7 bases align to TRBD1. The germline V gene has CDR1 SEHNR and CDR2 FQNEAQ (reference sequence). Germline trimming cut 4 bases from V and 10 bases from J; bases unmatched to any gene: 6. The CDR3 contains 13 residues. The CDR3 DNA sequence: TGTGCCAGCAGCTCCGACAGGGCCGGAAAACTGTTTTTT. It encodes CASSSDRAGKLFF.

The chain links TRBV6-5 to TRBJ2-4, with 8 bases lining up with TRBD2. Germline CDR1 is MNHEY and CDR2 is SVGAGI. J was trimmed by 4 bases and V by 0 bases; bases with no gene match: 5. The CDR3 extends over 16 amino acids. CDR3 bases: TGTGCCAGCAGTTACTCTATGCCGGGGGGGAAAAACATTCAGTACTTC. It codes for CASSYSMPGGKNIQYF.

The chain joins TRBV9 to TRBJ1-2; no reliable D call. This CDR3 region has 15 residues. The germline gives CDR1 SGDLS, CDR2 YYNGEE. Deletions cut 2 bases from V and 0 bases from J, with 11 bases between. CDR3 DNA sequence: TGTGCCAGCAGCGTCGGACTGGGAGCTAACTATGGCTACACCTTC. It specifies CASSVGLGANYGYTF.

There are a few counts of this clone. The chain couples TRBV7-3 to TRBJ2-2; 7 bases match TRBD1. Germline V gene data show CDR1 as SGHTA and CDR2 as FQGTGA. This CDR3 region has 15 residues. V dropped 5 bases and J dropped 9; count of bases not matched to a gene: 12. This chain's CDR3 is CASSEGGTADRELFF. DNA for the CDR3: TGTGCCAGCAGCGAAGGTGGGACAGCCGACCGGGAGCTGTTTTTT.

The J gene is TRBJ2-7, the V gene TRBV7-2; D may be TRBD2 (6 bases). From germline, CDR1 is SGHTA and CDR2 FQGNSA. Trimming left V 3 bases short and J 3 bases short, with 15 bases between. CDR3 size: 15 residues. In DNA, the CDR3 is TGTGCCAGCAGCTTTACCGGGGCGGGAAGCTACGAGCAGTACTTC. Protein product: CASSFTGAGSYEQYF.

This clone was recorded only once. J is TRBJ2-7 and V is TRBV4-1, with 10 nucleotides matching TRBD2. Germline V gene data show CDR1 as MGHRA and CDR2 as YSYEKL. CDR3 length equals 16 residues. Losses at the gene ends were 0 bases for V and 4 bases for J; bases not matched to a gene: 6. CDR3 DNA sequence: TGCGCCAGCAGCCAAGAAGCAGCGGGGGGGTGGTACGAGCAGTACTTC. This encodes CASSQEAAGGWYEQYF.

The chain couples TRBV6-5 to TRBJ1-2, with 7 positions matching TRBD1. From germline, CDR1 is MNHEY and CDR2 SVGAGI. CDR3 size: 15 residues. Trimming at V came to 5 bases and at J to 8 bases, leaving 14 bases not matched to a gene. CDR3 in amino acids: CASSHHKTGLGGYTF. The CDR3 DNA is TGTGCCAGCAGTCATCATAAGACAGGGCTGGGGGGCTACACCTTC.

The chain carries TRBV7-7 and TRBJ2-5; D remains ambiguous. V lost 2 bases to trimming and J lost 1 base, with 8 bases between them. The CDR3 covers 14 residues. Germline V gives CDR1 SSHAT, CDR2 FNYEAQ (reference sequence). In DNA, the CDR3 is TGTGCCAGCAGCTTATTCCAGACCCAAGAGACCCAGTACTTC. Its protein product is CASSLFQTQETQYF.

This clone was recorded only once. V and J are TRBV15 and TRBJ2-4, with TRBD2 matching 7 bases. Germline values: CDR1 LNHNV, CDR2 YYDKDF (reference sequence). Trimming removed 7 bases from V and 10 bases from J; junction bases left unmatched: 19. CDR3 length equals 16 residues. The CDR3 protein is CATTKMETSATGIQYF. The CDR3 nucleotides read TGTGCCACCACAAAAATGGAAACTAGCGCCACGGGGATTCAGTACTTC.